Listed below are T cell receptor beta chains from one sample, sequenced in a study of CD8+ T cells in alopecia areata. Generated by immunoSEQ multiplex PCR, the TCRdb table keeps only in-frame clones and is missing some. The table has more than 95,000 clones, around 45% seen once. The sequenced material came from CD4+ T cells sorted from blood. The source of these receptors is a human donor with alopecia areata. CDR3s include the opening cysteine and the closing phenylalanine or tryptophan. The D gene is left open where the match is weak. Clone size is given for some rows only: seen once, a few or many times, or a class if the clone is expanded.

v_gene,abundance,d_gene,j_gene,CDR3nt,CDR3aa
TRBV29-1,few,.,TRBJ2-3,TGCAGCGTTGAGGCAGGCACAGATACGCAGTATTTT,CSVEAGTDTQYF
TRBV7-2,.,.,TRBJ2-1,TGTGCCAGCAGCTACTTCGCCGGGGGTGGAGATGAGCAGTTCTTC,CASSYFAGGGDEQFF
TRBV28,.,TRBD2,TRBJ2-1,TGTGCCAGCAGAAGAAGCGGGAGCGATGAGCAGTTCTTC,CASRRSGSDEQFF
TRBV7-2,few,TRBD2,TRBJ2-1,TGTGCCAGCAGCAAGAGGACTAGCGGGGCTTCCGAGCAGTTCTTC,CASSKRTSGASEQFF
TRBV6-6,.,.,TRBJ2-3,TGTGCCAGCAGTTACGGTGGCCCTAGCACAGATACGCAGTATTTT,CASSYGGPSTDTQYF
TRBV27,.,TRBD1,TRBJ1-5,TGTGCCAGCAGTTTCGAGGGGGCTCGCAATCAGCCCCAGCATTTT,CASSFEGARNQPQHF
TRBV7-6,few,.,TRBJ2-5,TGTGCCAGCAGCTTAGCAGGGGCTGAGACCCAGTACTTC,CASSLAGAETQYF
TRBV7-3,few,.,TRBJ1-6,TGTGCCAGCAGCCGGGATCTTAATTCACCCCTCCACTTT,CASSRDLNSPLHF
TRBV5-1,.,.,TRBJ2-1,TGCGCCAGCAGCTTGGCCGGCAGCGGCGATGAGCAGTTCTTC,CASSLAGSGDEQFF
TRBV2,once,.,TRBJ2-2,TGTGCCAGCAGTAAAGGCAGCGGGTTGAACACCGGGGAGCTGTTTTTT,CASSKGSGLNTGELFF
TRBV19,.,TRBD1,TRBJ1-5,TGTGCCAGTAACAGGGGTATCAATCAGCCCCAGCATTTT,CASNRGINQPQHF
TRBV4-2,.,.,TRBJ2-4,TGTGCCAGCAGCCAGTCCGCCGACACAGCCAAAAACATTCAGTACTTC,CASSQSADTAKNIQYF
TRBV11-2,few,.,TRBJ1-5,TGTGCCAGCAGCTTAGATTCCGGTCAGCCCCAGCATTTT,CASSLDSGQPQHF
TRBV15,.,.,TRBJ1-3,TGTGCCACCAGCAGAGAGGGGCAGACAAGAAACACCATATATTTT,CATSREGQTRNTIYF
TRBV30,few,TRBD1,TRBJ1-5,TGTGCCTGGAGTTCCCGGACAGGGGCAAGCGGCAATCAGCCCCAGCATTTT,CAWSSRTGASGNQPQHF
TRBV10-3,few,TRBD1,TRBJ1-1,TGTGCCTCAAACAGGGGTCCCGCCTCGGACGGACGTGAAGCTTTCTTT,CASNRGPASDGREAFF
TRBV7-9,few,.,TRBJ2-2,TGTGCCAGCAGCTCTGGACCGAGCGTGAACACCGGGGAGCTGTTTTTT,CASSSGPSVNTGELFF
TRBV7-2,few,.,TRBJ1-5,TGTGCCAGCAGCTTAGCCAATCAGCCCCAGCATTTT,CASSLANQPQHF
TRBV7-2,once,.,TRBJ2-7,TGTGCCAGCAGCTTAGACGGGGCGAGCTCCTACGAGCAGTACTTC,CASSLDGASSYEQYF
TRBV5-4,few,.,TRBJ2-7,TGTGCCAGCAGCCCCCTAGGAGGGAACGAGCAGTACTTC,CASSPLGGNEQYF
TRBV15,.,TRBD1,TRBJ2-7,TGTGCCACCAGCAGACGGGACAGGGGTGGTGAGCAGTACTTC,CATSRRDRGGEQYF
TRBV4-2,few,.,TRBJ1-2,TGTGCCAGCAGCCACGACCCTCAGGGCAACTATGGCTACACCTTC,CASSHDPQGNYGYTF
TRBV7-8,.,TRBD1,TRBJ2-7,TGTGCCAGCAGCTTCGCCGGGACAGGACCCTACGAGCAGTACTTC,CASSFAGTGPYEQYF
TRBV29-1,.,TRBD2,TRBJ2-2,TGCAGCGCCCTAGCGGGACCAGGTTTGGAGAACACCGGGGAGCTGTTTTTT,CSALAGPGLENTGELFF
TRBV2,.,.,TRBJ2-1,TGTGCCAGCAGTGAGGACGTTAGGCCGTTCTTC,CASSEDVRPFF
TRBV4-1,many,TRBD2,TRBJ2-1,TGCGCCAGCAGCCGAGGAGGACTAGCGGGGTTGGGCAATGAGCAGTTCTTC,CASSRGGLAGLGNEQFF
TRBV18,.,.,TRBJ2-7,TGTGCCAGCTCAAACAGACCCGACTACGAGCAGTACTTC,CASSNRPDYEQYF
TRBV5-1,few,TRBD2,TRBJ2-7,TGCGCCAGCAGCGATACTAGCGGGAGCTTCTACGAGCAGTACTTC,CASSDTSGSFYEQYF
TRBV7-2,few,.,TRBJ2-3,TGTGCCAGCAGCTTGAAGGATACGCAGTATTTT,CASSLKDTQYF
TRBV6-5,.,.,TRBJ2-7,TGTGCCAGCAGGCAGAGGAACTCCTACGAGCAGTACTTC,CASRQRNSYEQYF
TRBV29-1,few,.,TRBJ1-5,TGCAGCGTTTCAGGGGAGAGGAATCAGCCCCAGCATTTT,CSVSGERNQPQHF
TRBV16,.,.,TRBJ2-5,TGTGCCAGCAGCCATCCGACTAGAGGGGAGACCCAGTACTTC,CASSHPTRGETQYF
TRBV18,few,.,TRBJ2-1,TGTGCCAGCTCACCCAATTGGGGGAGCTCCTACAATGAGCAGTTCTTC,CASSPNWGSSYNEQFF